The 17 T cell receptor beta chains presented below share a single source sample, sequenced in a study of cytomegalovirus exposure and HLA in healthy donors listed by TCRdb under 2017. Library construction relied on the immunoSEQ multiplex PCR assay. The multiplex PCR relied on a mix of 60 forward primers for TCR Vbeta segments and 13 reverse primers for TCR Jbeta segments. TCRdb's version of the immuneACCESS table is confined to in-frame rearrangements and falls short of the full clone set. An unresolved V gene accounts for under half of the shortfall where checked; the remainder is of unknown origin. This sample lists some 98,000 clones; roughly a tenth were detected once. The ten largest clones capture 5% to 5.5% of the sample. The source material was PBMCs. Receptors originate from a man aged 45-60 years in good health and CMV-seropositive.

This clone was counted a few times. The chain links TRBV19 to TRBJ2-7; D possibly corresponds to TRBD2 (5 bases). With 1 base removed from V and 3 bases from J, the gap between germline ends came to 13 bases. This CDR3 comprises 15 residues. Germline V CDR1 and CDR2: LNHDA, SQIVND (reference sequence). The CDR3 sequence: CASSIAGSSFYEQYF. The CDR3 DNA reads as TGTGCCAGTAGTATAGCGGGGAGTTCTTTCTACGAGCAGTACTTC.

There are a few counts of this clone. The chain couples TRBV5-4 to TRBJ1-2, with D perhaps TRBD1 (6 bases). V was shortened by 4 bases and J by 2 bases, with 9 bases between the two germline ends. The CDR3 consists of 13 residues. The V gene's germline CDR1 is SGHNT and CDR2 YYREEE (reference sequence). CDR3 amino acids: CASSAGQNYGYTF. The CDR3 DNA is TGTGCCAGCAGCGCCGGACAGAACTATGGCTACACCTTC. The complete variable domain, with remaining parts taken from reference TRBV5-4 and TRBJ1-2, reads ETGVTQSPTHLIKTRGQQVTLRCSSQSGHNTVSWYQQALGQGPQFIFQYYREEENGRGNFPPRFSGLQFPNYSSELNVNALELDDSALYLCASSAGQNYGYTFGSGTRLTVV.

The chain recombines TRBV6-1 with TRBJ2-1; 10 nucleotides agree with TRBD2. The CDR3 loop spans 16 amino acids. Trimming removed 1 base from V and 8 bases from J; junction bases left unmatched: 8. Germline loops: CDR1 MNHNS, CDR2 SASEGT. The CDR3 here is CASSEVKAGGPYEQFF. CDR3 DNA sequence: TGTGCCAGCAGTGAAGTAAAAGCGGGAGGGCCTTATGAGCAGTTCTTC.

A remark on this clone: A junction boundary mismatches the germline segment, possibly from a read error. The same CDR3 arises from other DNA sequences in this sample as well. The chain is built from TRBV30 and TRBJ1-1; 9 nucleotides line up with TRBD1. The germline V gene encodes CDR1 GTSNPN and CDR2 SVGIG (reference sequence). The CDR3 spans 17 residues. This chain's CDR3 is CAWSATGTGTANTEAFF. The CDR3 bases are TGTGCCTGGAGTGCTACCGGGACAGGGACCGCCAACACTGAGGCTTTCTTT.

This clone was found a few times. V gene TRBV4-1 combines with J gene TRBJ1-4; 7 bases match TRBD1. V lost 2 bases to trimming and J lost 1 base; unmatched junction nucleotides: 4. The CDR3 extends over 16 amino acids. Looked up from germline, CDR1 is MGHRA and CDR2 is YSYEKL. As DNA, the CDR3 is TGCGCCAGCAGCCAATCACAGGGGATAACTAATGAAAAACTGTTTTTT. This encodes CASSQSQGITNEKLFF.

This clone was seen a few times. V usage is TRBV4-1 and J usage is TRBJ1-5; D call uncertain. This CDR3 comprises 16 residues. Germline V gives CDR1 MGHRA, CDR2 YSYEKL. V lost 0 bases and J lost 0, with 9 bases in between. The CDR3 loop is CASSQDTAYSNQPQHF. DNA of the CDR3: TGCGCCAGCAGCCAAGATACAGCCTATAGCAATCAGCCCCAGCATTTT.

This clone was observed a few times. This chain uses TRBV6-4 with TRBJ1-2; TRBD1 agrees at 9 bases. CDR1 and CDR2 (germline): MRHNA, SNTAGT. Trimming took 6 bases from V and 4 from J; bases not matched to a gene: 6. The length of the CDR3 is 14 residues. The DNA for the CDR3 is TGTGCCAGCAGAGGACAGGGGTACGGCTATGGCTACACCTTC. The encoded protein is CASRGQGYGYGYTF.

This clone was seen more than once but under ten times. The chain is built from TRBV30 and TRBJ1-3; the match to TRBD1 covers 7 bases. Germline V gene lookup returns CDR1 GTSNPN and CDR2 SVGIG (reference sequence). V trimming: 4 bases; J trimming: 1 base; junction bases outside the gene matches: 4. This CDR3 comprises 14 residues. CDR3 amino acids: CAWTTGLSGNTIYF. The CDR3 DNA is TGTGCCTGGACGACAGGGTTATCTGGAAACACCATATATTTT.

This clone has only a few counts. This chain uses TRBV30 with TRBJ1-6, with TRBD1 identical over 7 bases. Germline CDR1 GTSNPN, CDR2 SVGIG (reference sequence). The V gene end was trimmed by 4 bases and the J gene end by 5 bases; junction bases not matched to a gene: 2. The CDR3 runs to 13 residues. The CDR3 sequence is CAWTGQHNSPLHF. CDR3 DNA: TGTGCCTGGACGGGACAGCATAATTCACCCCTCCACTTT.

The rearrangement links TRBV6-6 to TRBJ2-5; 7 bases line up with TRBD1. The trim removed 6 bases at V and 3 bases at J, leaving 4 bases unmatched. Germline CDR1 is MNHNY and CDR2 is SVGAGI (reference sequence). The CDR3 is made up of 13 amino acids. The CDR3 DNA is TGTGCCAGCAGAAGGGACAGCGAAGAGACCCAGTACTTC. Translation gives CASRRDSEETQYF.

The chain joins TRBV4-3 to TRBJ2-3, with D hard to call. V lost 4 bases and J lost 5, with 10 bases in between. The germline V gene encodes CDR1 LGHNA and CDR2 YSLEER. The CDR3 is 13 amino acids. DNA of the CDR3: TGCGCCAGCAGCCCCAACCAACTAGATACGCAGTATTTT. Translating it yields CASSPNQLDTQYF.

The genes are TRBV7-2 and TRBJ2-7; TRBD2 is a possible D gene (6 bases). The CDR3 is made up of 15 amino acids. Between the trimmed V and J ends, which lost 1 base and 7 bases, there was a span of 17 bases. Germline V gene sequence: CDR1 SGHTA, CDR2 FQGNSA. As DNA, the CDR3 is TGTGCCAGCAGCTTAGTAACGGGAGCGCCGGGAGAGCAGTACTTC. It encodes CASSLVTGAPGEQYF.

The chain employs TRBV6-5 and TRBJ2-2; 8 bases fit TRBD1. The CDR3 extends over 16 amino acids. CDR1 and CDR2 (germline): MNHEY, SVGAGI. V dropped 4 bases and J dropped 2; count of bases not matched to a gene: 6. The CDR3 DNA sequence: TGTGCCAGCAGTTTCTTAGGACAGGGAAACACCGGGGAGCTGTTTTTT. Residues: CASSFLGQGNTGELFF.

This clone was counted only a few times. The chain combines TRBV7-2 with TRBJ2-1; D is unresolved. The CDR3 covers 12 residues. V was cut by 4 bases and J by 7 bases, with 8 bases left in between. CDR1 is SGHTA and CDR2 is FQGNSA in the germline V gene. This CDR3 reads CASSSQRNEQFF. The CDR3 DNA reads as TGTGCCAGCAGCTCTCAGCGTAATGAGCAGTTCTTC. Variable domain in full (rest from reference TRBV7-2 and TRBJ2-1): GAGVSQSPSNKVTEKGKDVELRCDPISGHTALYWYRQSLGQGLEFLIYFQGNSAPDKSGLPSDRFSAERTGGSVSTLTIQRTQQEDSAVYLCASSSQRNEQFFGPGTRLTVL.

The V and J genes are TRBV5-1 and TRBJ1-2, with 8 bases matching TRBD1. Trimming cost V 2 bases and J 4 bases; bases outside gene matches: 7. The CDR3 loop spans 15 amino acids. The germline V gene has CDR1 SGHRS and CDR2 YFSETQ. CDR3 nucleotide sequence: TGCGCCAGCAGCTTAGGACAGGGCGTCTCCTATGGCTACACCTTC. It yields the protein CASSLGQGVSYGYTF. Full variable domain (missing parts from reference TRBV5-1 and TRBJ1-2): KAGVTQTPRYLIKTRGQQVTLSCSPISGHRSVSWYQQTPGQGLQFLFEYFSETQRNKGNFPGRFSGRQFSNSRSEMNVSTLELGDSALYLCASSLGQGVSYGYTFGSGTRLTVV.

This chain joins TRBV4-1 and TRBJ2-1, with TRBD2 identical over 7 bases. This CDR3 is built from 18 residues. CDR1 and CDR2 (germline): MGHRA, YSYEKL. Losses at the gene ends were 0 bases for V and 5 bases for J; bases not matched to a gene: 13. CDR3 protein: CASSQDLASLAENNEQFF. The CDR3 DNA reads TGCGCCAGCAGCCAAGATTTGGCCAGTCTAGCGGAAAACAATGAGCAGTTCTTC.

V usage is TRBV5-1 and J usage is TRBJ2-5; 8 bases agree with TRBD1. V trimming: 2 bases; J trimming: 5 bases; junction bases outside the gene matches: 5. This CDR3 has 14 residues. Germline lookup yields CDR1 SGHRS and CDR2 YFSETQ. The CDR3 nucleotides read TGCGCCAGCAGCTTCCAGGGGGCCTGGGAGACCCAGTACTTC. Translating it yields CASSFQGAWETQYF.